The 18 T cell receptor beta chains below were found in one sample sequenced in a study of cytomegalovirus exposure and HLA in healthy donors. The method was immunoSEQ multiplex PCR; TCRdb's version includes in-frame clones alone and lacks a portion of them. There are about 360,000 clones in the sample; 86% occur only once, and roughly 0.75% lies in the top ten. The material sequenced was PBMCs. These receptors were taken from a woman aged 18-29 years in good health and CMV-seronegative.

The chain couples TRBV5-1 to TRBJ2-3, with D possibly being TRBD1 (7 bases). Germline CDR1 SGHRS, CDR2 YFSETQ. The CDR3 covers 19 residues. The V gene lost 4 bases and the J gene lost 2 bases, with 26 bases spanning the gap. The CDR3 loop reads CASSPRQGGLPLNTDTQYF. For the CDR3, the DNA is TGCGCCAGCAGCCCTCGCCAGGGGGGTCTTCCCCTTAACACAGATACGCAGTATTTT.

The genes are TRBV7-2 and TRBJ2-7; no reliable D call. Germline-derived CDR1 and CDR2 are SGHTA and FQGNSA. Trimming took 1 base from V and 7 from J, leaving 11 bases between them. This CDR3 spans 13 amino acids. CDR3 sequence reads: CASSLDRSREQYF. The DNA for the CDR3 is TGTGCCAGCAGCTTAGATCGGTCACGGGAGCAGTACTTC.

The rearrangement uses TRBV5-1 and TRBJ2-7, with 9 nucleotides matching TRBD1. CDR1 is SGHRS and CDR2 is YFSETQ in the germline V gene. J was trimmed by 0 bases and V by 5 bases; bases with no gene match: 9. The CDR3 length is 16 residues. This CDR3 is CASSRGTGSISYEQYF. The CDR3 region has the DNA TGCGCCAGCAGTCGGGGGACAGGGAGCATCTCCTACGAGCAGTACTTC.

This chain joins TRBV5-1 and TRBJ1-1, with 7 bases identical to TRBD1. Germline CDR1 is SGHRS and CDR2 is YFSETQ. The CDR3 runs 15 residues. The ends lost 4 bases at V and 1 base at J; junction bases unmatched: 7. The CDR3 here is CASSARTGQNTEAFF. The CDR3 DNA is TGCGCCAGCAGCGCGCGGACAGGCCAGAACACTGAAGCTTTCTTT.

The chain recombines TRBV11-2 with TRBJ1-1, with TRBD1 matching 7 bases. From germline, CDR1 is SGHAT and CDR2 FQNNGV. J lost 5 bases, V lost 2 bases, and 5 bases had no gene match. This CDR3 comprises 14 residues. CDR3 sequence reads: CASSLFRGSTEAFF. The CDR3 DNA sequence: TGTGCCAGCAGCTTATTCAGGGGGTCTACTGAAGCTTTCTTT. Looking up the rest from reference TRBV11-2 and TRBJ1-1 gives the full variable domain: EAGVAQSPRYKIIEKRQSVAFWCNPISGHATLYWYQQILGQGPKLLIQFQNNGVVDDSQLPKDRFSAERLKGVDSTLKIQPAKLEDSAVYLCASSLFRGSTEAFFGQGTRLTVV.

This chain links TRBV6-5 with TRBJ2-1; 7 nucleotides align to TRBD1. Germline V gene sequence: CDR1 MNHEY, CDR2 SVGAGI. V lost 7 bases to trimming and J lost 6 bases; unmatched junction nucleotides: 9. The CDR3 runs to 14 residues. CDR3 DNA: TGTGCCAGCACCCTTTACAGGGGTGGCAATGAGCAGTTCTTC. As protein: CASTLYRGGNEQFF.

The V and J genes are TRBV5-1 and TRBJ2-1; TRBD2 agrees at 10 bases. Trimming cost V 0 bases and J 10 bases; bases outside gene matches: 10. The CDR3 covers 16 residues. The germline V gene encodes CDR1 SGHRS and CDR2 YFSETQ. The CDR3 DNA reads as TGCGCCAGCAGCTTGGCGTTAGCGGGAGGCGTGGTGGAGCAGTTCTTC. Its translation is CASSLALAGGVVEQFF.

V is TRBV25-1 and J is TRBJ2-3; 8 bases are a match to TRBD2. This CDR3 contains 14 residues. The V segment lost 5 bases and the J segment 8 bases; nucleotides outside the gene matches: 9. The germline V gene has CDR1 MGHDK and CDR2 SYGVNS. This chain's CDR3 is CASSKGTRAGTQYF. The CDR3 region has the DNA TGTGCCAGCAGTAAGGGGACTAGAGCTGGTACGCAGTATTTT.

This sequence joins TRBV6-5 and TRBJ2-7; 7 nucleotides line up with TRBD1. The CDR3 length is 14 residues. The germline V gene has CDR1 MNHEY and CDR2 SVGAGI. Germline trimming cut 6 bases from V and 2 bases from J; bases unmatched to any gene: 7. The CDR3 here is CASSRGQLPYEQYF. The CDR3, as DNA: TGTGCCAGCAGCAGGGGACAGCTACCCTACGAGCAGTACTTC.

The V call is TRBV28, the J call TRBJ1-2; D may be TRBD1 (5 bases). Germline lookup yields CDR1 MDHEN and CDR2 SYDVKM. The CDR3 spans 18 residues. V lost 1 base and J lost 2, with 20 bases in between. This CDR3 reads CASSLYPFRVGRNYGYTF. Written as DNA, the CDR3 is TGTGCCAGCAGTTTATACCCCTTCAGGGTAGGTAGGAACTATGGCTACACCTTC.

This clone was found a few times. The chain carries TRBV2 and TRBJ1-2; D perhaps matches TRBD1 (6 bases). This CDR3 comprises 14 residues. Germline V gene sequence: CDR1 SNHLY, CDR2 FYNNEI. The V end lost 8 bases, the J end lost 2 bases, and 15 bases lay between the germline ends. The CDR3 DNA sequence: TGTGCCAGCGTTAGTTTGGACAGAAACTATGGCTACACCTTC. Amino acids: CASVSLDRNYGYTF.

This rearrangement joins TRBV7-9 to TRBJ1-1; D remains unclear. Germline CDR1 SEHNR, CDR2 FQNEAQ (reference sequence). This CDR3 is 14 amino acids long. Trimming cost V 5 bases and J 2 bases, with 12 bases left between them. CDR3 protein: CASSRAGRNTEAFF. In DNA, the CDR3 is TGTGCCAGCAGCCGTGCCGGGAGAAACACTGAAGCTTTCTTT.

The chain uses TRBV5-4 and TRBJ1-2; 9 bases align to TRBD1. Germline CDR1 and CDR2: SGHNT and YYREEE (reference sequence). The CDR3 loop spans 13 amino acids. V was pared by 5 bases and J by 7 bases, with 6 bases of the junction left unmatched. The CDR3 region is CASSSGTGIGYTF. CDR3 in DNA: TGTGCCAGCAGTTCCGGGACAGGGATTGGCTACACCTTC.

The chain couples TRBV4-2 to TRBJ2-7, with 12 nucleotides matching TRBD2. V dropped 0 bases and J dropped 3; count of bases not matched to a gene: 6. Germline lookup yields CDR1 LGHNA and CDR2 YNFKEQ. The CDR3 is made up of 17 amino acids. The CDR3 DNA sequence: TGTGCCAGCAGCCAAGATGTTAGGACTAGCGGGGACTACGAGCAGTACTTC. Amino acids: CASSQDVRTSGDYEQYF.

The chain links TRBV19 to TRBJ2-1; D might be TRBD1 (6 bases). Germline CDR1 reads LNHDA; CDR2 reads SQIVND (reference sequence). This CDR3 contains 14 residues. Trimming left V 4 bases short and J 3 bases short, with 10 bases between. CDR3 sequence (DNA): TGTGCCAGTAGTAAGGGGGTCCGCTACAATGAGCAGTTCTTC. It encodes CASSKGVRYNEQFF. Supplemented by reference TRBV19 and TRBJ2-1, the full variable domain reads DGGITQSPKYLFRKEGQNVTLSCEQNLNHDAMYWYRQDPGQGLRLIYYSQIVNDFQKGDIAEGYSVSREKKESFPLTVTSAQKNPTAFYLCASSKGVRYNEQFFGPGTRLTVL.

The genes are TRBV25-1 and TRBJ2-2; 8 bases are a match to TRBD1. The V gene end was trimmed by 6 bases and the J gene end by 5 bases; junction bases not matched to a gene: 5. The V gene's germline CDR1 is MGHDK and CDR2 SYGVNS. The CDR3 length is 14 residues. For the CDR3, the DNA is TGTGCCAGCAGCCGGGGACAGGTAACCGGGGAGCTGTTTTTT. This sequence encodes CASSRGQVTGELFF.

The rearrangement links TRBV28 to TRBJ2-4; 8 bases line up with TRBD1. The CDR3 covers 13 residues. Germline-derived CDR1 and CDR2 are MDHEN and SYDVKM. V gave up 10 bases and J gave up 8 bases; unmatched junction bases: 10. CDR3 residues: CATAGGARDIQYF. The CDR3 bases are TGTGCCACCGCAGGGGGCGCCAGGGACATTCAGTACTTC.

This chain joins TRBV30 and TRBJ1-3, with a possible D match to TRBD1 (5 bases). The CDR3 contains 13 residues. The germline V gene has CDR1 GTSNPN and CDR2 SVGIG (reference sequence). V was clipped by 4 bases and J by 0 bases, with 7 bases between them. CDR3 residues: CAWTGYSGNTIYF. DNA of the CDR3: TGTGCCTGGACAGGGTACTCTGGAAACACCATATATTTT.